This T cell receptor (beta chain) originates from a study of blood T cell repertoires in COVID-19. On the study more broadly: From T cells, B-cell-depleted T cells, or PBMCs came the material, which was cDNA or gDNA.

Per the authors' pipeline: Estimates of nucleated cell counts were drawn from the amplification of reference gene primers. Here immunoSEQ multiplex PCR was the method, and the copy in TCRdb shows in-frame clones only, minus some. The V and J calls and clone size are taken from that table; D and trimming were inferred from the DNA. The data show some 100,000 clones, about 79% seen once. Germline loops: CDR1 MNHEY, CDR2 SVGAGI. This CDR3 has 14 amino acids. V was clipped by 10 bases and J by 7 bases, with 23 bases between them. The clonotype originates from an elderly woman with active or convalescent COVID-19. Sequenced: peripheral blood. The V and J genes are TRBV6-5 and TRBJ2-7; TRBD2 might be the D (6 bases). CDR3 protein: CATVITSTPGEQYF. The DNA of the CDR3 is TGTGCCACGGTGATTACTAGCACCCCCGGGGAGCAGTACTTC.